This T cell receptor (beta chain) appears in the sequencing data of a study of CD8 T cells in ankylosing spondylitis. Overall study results and limits: Significantly higher representation of disease-linked clones was reported for matched ankylosing spondylitis synovial fluid. Characteristic of ankylosing spondylitis blood, it appeared, was a TCR beta motif comprising several highly homologous variants.

Researchers built TCR beta libraries using quantitative 5'-RACE with molecular barcodes. TCRdb processed the 5' RACE reads anew with MiXCR; each CDR3 protein has one entry. The sample carries roughly 670,000 distinct CDR3 sequences, around a fifth recorded once. This CDR3 spans 15 amino acids. V lost 4 bases to trimming and J lost 10 bases, with 21 bases between them. Germline V gene data show CDR1 as SGDLS and CDR2 as YYNGEE. About this clonotype: What it binds is not known.

The specimen was blood, either unsorted or a sorted T cell fraction (not recorded which). The sequence came from a male donor with ankylosing spondylitis. This rearrangement joins TRBV9 to TRBJ2-1, with D possibly being TRBD2 (5 bases). In DNA, the CDR3 is TGTGCCAGCAGCCCGGAAGTACTAGGGTCGGGGGAGCAGTTCTTC. Translated: CASSPEVLGSGEQFF.